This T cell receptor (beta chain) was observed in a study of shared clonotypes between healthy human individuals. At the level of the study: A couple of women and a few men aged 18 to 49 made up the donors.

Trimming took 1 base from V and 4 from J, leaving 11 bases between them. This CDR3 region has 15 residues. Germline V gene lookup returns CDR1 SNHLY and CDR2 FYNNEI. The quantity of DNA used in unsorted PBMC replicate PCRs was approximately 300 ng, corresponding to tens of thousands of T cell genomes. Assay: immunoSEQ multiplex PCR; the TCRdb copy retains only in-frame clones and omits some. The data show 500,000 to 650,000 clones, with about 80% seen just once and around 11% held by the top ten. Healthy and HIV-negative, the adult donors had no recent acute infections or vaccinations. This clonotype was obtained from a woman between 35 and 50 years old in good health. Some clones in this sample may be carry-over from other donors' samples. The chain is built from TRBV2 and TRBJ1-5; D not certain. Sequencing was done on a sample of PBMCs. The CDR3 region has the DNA TGTGCCAGCAGTGAAGACGGACTCCTTAATCAGCCCCAGCATTTT. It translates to CASSEDGLLNQPQHF.